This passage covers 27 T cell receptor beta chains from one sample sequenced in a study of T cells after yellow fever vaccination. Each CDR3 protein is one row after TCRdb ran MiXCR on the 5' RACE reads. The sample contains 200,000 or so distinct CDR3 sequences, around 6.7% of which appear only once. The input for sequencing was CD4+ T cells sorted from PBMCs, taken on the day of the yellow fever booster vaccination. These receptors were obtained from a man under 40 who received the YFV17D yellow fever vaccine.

DNA of the CDR3: TGTGCCAGCAGCTCACAATCCGGGACTGCGAACACTGAAGCTTTCTTT. Translated: CASSSQSGTANTEAFF. The chain recombines TRBV5-5 with TRBJ1-1, with D possibly TRBD1 on 5 matching bases. Germline V CDR1 and CDR2: SGHKS, YYEKEE (reference sequence). The V end lost 3 bases, the J end lost 1 base, and 16 bases lay between the germline ends. The CDR3 has 16 residues.

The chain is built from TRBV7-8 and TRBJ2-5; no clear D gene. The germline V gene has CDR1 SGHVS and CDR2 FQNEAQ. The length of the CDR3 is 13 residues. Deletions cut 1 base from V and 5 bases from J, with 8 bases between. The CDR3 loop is CASSLGFRETQYF. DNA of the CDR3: TGTGCCAGCAGCTTAGGGTTTAGGGAGACCCAGTACTTC.

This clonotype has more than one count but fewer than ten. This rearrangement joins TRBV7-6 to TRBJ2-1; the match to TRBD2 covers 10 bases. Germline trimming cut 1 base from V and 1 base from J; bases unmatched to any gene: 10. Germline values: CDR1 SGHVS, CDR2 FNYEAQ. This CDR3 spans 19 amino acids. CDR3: CASSLDVPSGRSSYNEQFF. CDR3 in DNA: TGTGCCAGCAGCTTAGATGTGCCTAGCGGGAGAAGTTCCTACAATGAGCAGTTCTTC.

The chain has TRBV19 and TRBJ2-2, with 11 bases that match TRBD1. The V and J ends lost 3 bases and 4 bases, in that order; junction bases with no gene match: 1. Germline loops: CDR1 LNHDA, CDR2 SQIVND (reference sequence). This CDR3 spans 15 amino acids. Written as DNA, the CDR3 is TGTGCCAGTAGTATTGGGACAGGGGGCACCGGGGAGCTGTTTTTT. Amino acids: CASSIGTGGTGELFF.

Written as DNA, the CDR3 is TGTGCCAGCAGTCGAACAGGGGGCGCCCGGGCTAACTATGGCTACACCTTC. It codes for CASSRTGGARANYGYTF. The chain recombines TRBV12-3 or TRBV12-4 with TRBJ1-2; 9 bases are shared with TRBD1. V trimming: 5 bases; J trimming: 0 bases; junction bases outside the gene matches: 10. The CDR3 length is 17 residues.

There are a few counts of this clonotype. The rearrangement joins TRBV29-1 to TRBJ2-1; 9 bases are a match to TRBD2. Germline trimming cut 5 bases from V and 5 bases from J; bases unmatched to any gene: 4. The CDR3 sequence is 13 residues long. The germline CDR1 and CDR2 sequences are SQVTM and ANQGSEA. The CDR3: CSVRASGNNEQFF. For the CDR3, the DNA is TGCAGCGTTAGGGCTAGCGGGAACAATGAGCAGTTCTTC.

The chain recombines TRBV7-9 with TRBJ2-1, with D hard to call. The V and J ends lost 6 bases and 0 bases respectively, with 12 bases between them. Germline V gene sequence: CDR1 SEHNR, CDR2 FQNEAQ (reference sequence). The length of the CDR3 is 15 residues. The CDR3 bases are TGTGCCAGCAGGCTGGGCGCAAGCTCCTACAATGAGCAGTTCTTC. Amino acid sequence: CASRLGASSYNEQFF.

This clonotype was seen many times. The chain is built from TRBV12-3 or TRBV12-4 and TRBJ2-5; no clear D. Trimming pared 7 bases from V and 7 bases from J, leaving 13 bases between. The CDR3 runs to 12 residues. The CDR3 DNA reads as TGTGCCAGCACCCTGAGAGCCGGGACCCAGTACTTC. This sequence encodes CASTLRAGTQYF.

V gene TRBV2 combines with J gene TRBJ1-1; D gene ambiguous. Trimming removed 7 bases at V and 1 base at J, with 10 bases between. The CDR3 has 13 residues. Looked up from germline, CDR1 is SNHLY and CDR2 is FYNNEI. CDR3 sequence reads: CASNGQPNTEAFF. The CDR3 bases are TGTGCCAGCAACGGGCAACCGAACACTGAAGCTTTCTTT.

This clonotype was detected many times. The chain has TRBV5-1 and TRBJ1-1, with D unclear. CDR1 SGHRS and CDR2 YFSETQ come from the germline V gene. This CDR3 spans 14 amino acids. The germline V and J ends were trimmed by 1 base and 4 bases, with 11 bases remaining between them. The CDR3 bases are TGCGCCAGCAGCTTGTCAGACGTGGCCACTGAAGCTTTCTTT. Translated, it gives CASSLSDVATEAFF. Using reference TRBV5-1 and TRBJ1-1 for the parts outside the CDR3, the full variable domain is KAGVTQTPRYLIKTRGQQVTLSCSPISGHRSVSWYQQTPGQGLQFLFEYFSETQRNKGNFPGRFSGRQFSNSRSEMNVSTLELGDSALYLCASSLSDVATEAFFGQGTRLTVV.

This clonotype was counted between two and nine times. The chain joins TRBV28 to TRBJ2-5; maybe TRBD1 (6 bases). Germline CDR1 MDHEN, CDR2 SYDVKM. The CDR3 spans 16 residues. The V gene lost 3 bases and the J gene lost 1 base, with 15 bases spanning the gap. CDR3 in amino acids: CASSFSKGHSQETQYF. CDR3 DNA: TGTGCCAGCAGTTTTTCTAAGGGACATTCCCAAGAGACCCAGTACTTC.

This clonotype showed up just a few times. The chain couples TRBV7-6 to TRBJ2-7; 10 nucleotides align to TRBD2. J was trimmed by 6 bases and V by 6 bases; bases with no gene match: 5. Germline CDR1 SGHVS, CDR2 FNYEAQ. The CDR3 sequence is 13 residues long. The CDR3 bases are TGTGCCAGCAGTCTAGCGGGAGCGACCGAGCAGTACTTC. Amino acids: CASSLAGATEQYF.

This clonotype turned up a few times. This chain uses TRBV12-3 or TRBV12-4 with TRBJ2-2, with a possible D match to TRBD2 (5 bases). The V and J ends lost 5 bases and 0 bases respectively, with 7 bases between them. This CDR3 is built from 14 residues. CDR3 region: CASSLTTNTGELFF. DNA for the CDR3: TGTGCCAGCAGTCTGACTACGAACACCGGGGAGCTGTTTTTT.

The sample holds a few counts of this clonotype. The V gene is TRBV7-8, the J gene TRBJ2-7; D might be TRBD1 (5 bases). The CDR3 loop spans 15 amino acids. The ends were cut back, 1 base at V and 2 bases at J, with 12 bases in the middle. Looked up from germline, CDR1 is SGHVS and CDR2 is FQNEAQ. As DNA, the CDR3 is TGTGCCAGCAGCTTAGGGGGCGAGTGGGCCTACGAGCAGTACTTC. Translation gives CASSLGGEWAYEQYF.

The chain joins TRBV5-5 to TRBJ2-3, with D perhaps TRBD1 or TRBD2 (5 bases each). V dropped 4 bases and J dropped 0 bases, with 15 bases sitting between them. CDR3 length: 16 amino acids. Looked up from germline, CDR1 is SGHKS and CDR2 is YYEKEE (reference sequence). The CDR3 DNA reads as TGTGCCAGCAGCCTAGGGGACGCCATTAGCACAGATACGCAGTATTTT. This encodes CASSLGDAISTDTQYF.

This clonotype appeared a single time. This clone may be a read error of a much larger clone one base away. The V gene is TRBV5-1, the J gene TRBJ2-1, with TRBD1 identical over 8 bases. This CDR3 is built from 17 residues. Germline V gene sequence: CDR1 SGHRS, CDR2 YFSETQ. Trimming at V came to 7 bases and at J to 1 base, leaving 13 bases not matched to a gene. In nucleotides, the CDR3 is TGCGCCAGCGGAGTGGGGGGACAGGAGGCATCCTACAATGAGCAGTTCTTC. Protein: CASGVGGQEASYNEQFF.

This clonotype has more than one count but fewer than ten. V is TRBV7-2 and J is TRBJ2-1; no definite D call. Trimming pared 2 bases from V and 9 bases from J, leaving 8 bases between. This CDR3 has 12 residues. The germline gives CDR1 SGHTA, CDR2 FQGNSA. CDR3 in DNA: TGTGCCAGCAGCTTACTAGGCCGTGAGCAGTTCTTC. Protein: CASSLLGREQFF.

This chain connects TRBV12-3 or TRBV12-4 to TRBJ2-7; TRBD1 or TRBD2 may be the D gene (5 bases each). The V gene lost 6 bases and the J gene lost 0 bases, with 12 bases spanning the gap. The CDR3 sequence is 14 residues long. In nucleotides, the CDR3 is TGTGCCAGCAGACTAGGGGTCAGCTCCTACGAGCAGTACTTC. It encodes CASRLGVSSYEQYF.

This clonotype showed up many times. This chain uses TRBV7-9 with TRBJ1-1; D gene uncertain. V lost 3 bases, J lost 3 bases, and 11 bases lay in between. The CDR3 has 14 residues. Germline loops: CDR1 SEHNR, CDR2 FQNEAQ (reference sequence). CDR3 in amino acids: CASSFEGRDTEAFF. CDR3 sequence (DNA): TGTGCCAGCAGCTTTGAGGGCCGGGACACTGAAGCTTTCTTT.

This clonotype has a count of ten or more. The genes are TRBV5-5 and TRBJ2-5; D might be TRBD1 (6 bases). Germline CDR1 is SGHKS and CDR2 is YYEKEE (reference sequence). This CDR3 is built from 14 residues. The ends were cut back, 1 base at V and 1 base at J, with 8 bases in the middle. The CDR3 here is CASSLTGPQETQYF. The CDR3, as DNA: TGTGCCAGCAGCTTGACAGGGCCCCAAGAGACCCAGTACTTC. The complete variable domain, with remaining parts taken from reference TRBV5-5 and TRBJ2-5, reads DAGVTQSPTHLIKTRGQQVTLRCSPISGHKSVSWYQQVLGQGPQFIFQYYEKEERGRGNFPDRFSARQFPNYSSELNVNALLLGDSALYLCASSLTGPQETQYFGPGTRLLVL.

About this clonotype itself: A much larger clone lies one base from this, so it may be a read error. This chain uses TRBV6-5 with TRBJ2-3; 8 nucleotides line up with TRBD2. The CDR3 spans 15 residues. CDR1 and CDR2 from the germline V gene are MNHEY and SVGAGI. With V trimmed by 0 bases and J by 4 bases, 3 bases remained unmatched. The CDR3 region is CASSYSLAGSDTQYF. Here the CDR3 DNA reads TGTGCCAGCAGTTACTCGCTAGCGGGCTCAGATACGCAGTATTTT.

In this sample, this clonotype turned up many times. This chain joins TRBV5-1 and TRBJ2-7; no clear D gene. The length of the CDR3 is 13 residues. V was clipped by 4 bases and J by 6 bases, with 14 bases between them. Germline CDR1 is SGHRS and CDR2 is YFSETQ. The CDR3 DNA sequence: TGCGCCAGCAGCCTCCAGGTGATGGGCGAGCAGTACTTC. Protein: CASSLQVMGEQYF.

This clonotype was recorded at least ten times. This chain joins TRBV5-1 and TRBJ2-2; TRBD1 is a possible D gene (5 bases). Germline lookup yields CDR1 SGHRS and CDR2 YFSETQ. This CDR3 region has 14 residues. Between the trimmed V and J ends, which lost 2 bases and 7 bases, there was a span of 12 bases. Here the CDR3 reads CASSFQGNSGELFF. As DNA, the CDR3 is TGCGCCAGCAGCTTTCAGGGAAATAGCGGGGAGCTGTTTTTT. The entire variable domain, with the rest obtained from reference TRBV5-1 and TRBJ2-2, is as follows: KAGVTQTPRYLIKTRGQQVTLSCSPISGHRSVSWYQQTPGQGLQFLFEYFSETQRNKGNFPGRFSGRQFSNSRSEMNVSTLELGDSALYLCASSFQGNSGELFFGEGSRLTVL.

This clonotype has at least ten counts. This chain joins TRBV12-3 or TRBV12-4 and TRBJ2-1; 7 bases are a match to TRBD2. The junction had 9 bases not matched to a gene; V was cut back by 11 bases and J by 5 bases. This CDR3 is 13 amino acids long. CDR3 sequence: CAGGSGNDNEQFF. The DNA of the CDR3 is TGTGCCGGAGGAAGCGGGAACGACAATGAGCAGTTCTTC.

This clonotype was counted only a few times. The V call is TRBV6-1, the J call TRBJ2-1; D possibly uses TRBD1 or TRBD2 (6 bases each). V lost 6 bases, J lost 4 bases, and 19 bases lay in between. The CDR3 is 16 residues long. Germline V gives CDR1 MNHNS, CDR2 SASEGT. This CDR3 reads CASSPSLGGMYNEQFF. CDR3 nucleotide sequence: TGTGCCAGCAGCCCATCTTTGGGGGGCATGTACAATGAGCAGTTCTTC.

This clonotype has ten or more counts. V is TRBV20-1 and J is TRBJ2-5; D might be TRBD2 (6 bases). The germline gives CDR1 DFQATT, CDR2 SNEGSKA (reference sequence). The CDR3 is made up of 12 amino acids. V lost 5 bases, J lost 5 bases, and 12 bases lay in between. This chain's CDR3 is CSAPRLGETQYF. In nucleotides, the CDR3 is TGCAGTGCTCCCCGACTAGGGGAGACCCAGTACTTC.

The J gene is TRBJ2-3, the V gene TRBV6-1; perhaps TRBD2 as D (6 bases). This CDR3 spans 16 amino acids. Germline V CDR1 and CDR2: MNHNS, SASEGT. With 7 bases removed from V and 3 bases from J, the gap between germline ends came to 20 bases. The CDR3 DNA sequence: TGTGCCAGCAAATACCGGGCCCCGGCGGGGACAGATACGCAGTATTTT. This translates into CASKYRAPAGTDTQYF.